The clone carrying this T cell receptor (beta chain) is labeled medium-sized based on frequency. Antigen: not known. The data were taken from a study of human CD8 memory T cell subsets. Study observations and caveats: Whereas effector memory cells differed, stem-like memory and precursor exhausted T cells had comparably high diversity.

By negative magnetic separation, total CD8+ T cells were enriched. RNA originated from duplicate vials containing over 120,000 sorted CD8+ T cells per subset. Germline V gene lookup returns CDR1 SQVTM and CDR2 ANQGSEA. The CDR3 extends over 13 amino acids. Generation of TCR beta libraries used UMI-labeled 5' RACE. TCRdb reanalyzed the 5' RACE reads, giving one entry per CDR3 protein sequence and no DNA. The sample holds 9,000 to 13,000 distinct CDR3 sequences. The chain employs TRBV29-1 and TRBJ1-3. This sequence was found in a human donor in good health. The sequenced material came from CD8+ T cells from PBMCs. CDR3 in amino acids: CSVERGDGNTIYF.